The TCR beta chain described here comes from a study of T cells in Graves' hyperthyroidism and ophthalmopathy (dated by TCRdb to about 2019). Broadly, across the study: Peripheral blood was sampled at the time of initial diagnosis, prior to any treatment. To identify distinguishing TCR V-J signatures, a discovery cohort of around 100 patients was used, comprising 40 to 45 with Graves' ophthalmopathy and roughly 60 with stable Graves' hyperthyroidism. Prospective prediction of ophthalmopathy was tested in an independent validation cohort of some 19 hyperthyroidism patients and 17 patients who later progressed to ophthalmopathy. The approximately 90 discovery patients were randomly split 7:3 into training and test sets. The study also compared thyroid tissue and blood T-cell repertoires from about 6 Graves' hyperthyroidism patients. Once sampling was done, hyperthyroidism patients were given methimazole at a starting dose of 30 mg daily, whereas ophthalmopathy patients were given high-dose intravenous methylprednisolone. TCR Vbeta CDR3 sequencing of 120 to 150 peripheral blood samples (under 45 ophthalmopathy, some 75 hyperthyroidism and roughly 17 progressor patients) is reported in the paper.

Amplification of TCR beta CDR3 regions was carried out from RNA transcripts. A first-round RT-PCR of the TCR CDR3 used the HTBI primer set with the Qiagen OneStep RT-PCR kit. Libraries were constructed in a second round of multiplex PCR, after which size selection and purification were carried out. The libraries were sequenced on an Illumina HiSeq2000 using paired-end 100 bp reads. Per the authors' processing: SOAPnuke was used to process the raw data, with reads discarded if the reads contained adapters or uncalled bases, had a mean Phred below 15, or lacked an exact constant-primer or identifier match. COPE v1.2.5 was used to merge high-quality paired reads, and clonotypes were defined as unique nucleotide sequences. MiTCR v1.1 was used to align the clonotypes against IMGT TRBV, TRBD and TRBJ reference segments. Only V-J combinations with frequency above 0.0001, covering 99% to 99.2% of repertoires, were analysed. The TCS score was defined as the ratio of F50 (clonal expansion) to E x V (chaos), calculated using BLOSUM62-based TCRdist between CDR3 peptides within each V-J. Welch's t-statistics and random forest reduced 500 to 650 V-J features to fewer than 15, which were used in a naive Bayes classifier (R e1071). Using fastp trimming at Q25 and MiXCR clonotype assembly, TCRdb reanalyzed the public sequencing data and kept in-frame beta chains. Identical CDR3 proteins give one entry, which carries the most common genes and DNA. The V and J calls, along with clone size, are taken from TCRdb and not from the paper's own processing. This sample lists 530,000 or so distinct CDR3 sequences; around a quarter were detected once. The top ten constitute 10% to 12% of the sample.

Per the germline V gene, MGHRA is the CDR1 and YSYEKL is the CDR2. Measured from the cysteine to the phenylalanine, the CDR3 is 16 residues long. Solely the CDR3 DNA is kept, with 48 bases framed from the first base. Unmatched junction bases come to 4, with V trimmed by 1 base and J by 3 bases. The full study reports these points: A 13 V-J signature model separated ophthalmopathy from stable hyperthyroidism, with roughly 88% sensitivity and around 84% specificity in cross-validation and 80%/75% in testing. In validation, the model predicted progression to ophthalmopathy with approximately 71% sensitivity and roughly 75% specificity, a median of 6.5 months before onset. Most expanded thyroid clonotypes (frequency above 0.001) were also found in blood, which suggests that blood repertoires may mirror thyroid immune responses. Sample size was not statistically predetermined, and investigators were not blinded to group allocation.

In the ophthalmopathy patients, disease was moderately to severely active, with a Clinical Activity Score of 3 or more, a NOSPECS grade of 4 or more, and a duration of less than 3 months. Exclusion was applied to patients with uncontrolled infections, other autoimmune diseases, pregnancy or lactation. Diagnoses were established on the basis of clinical symptoms, serum thyroxine and TRAb, thyroid ultrasound, and orbital computed tomography. PBMCs were isolated from more than 9 ml of fresh peripheral blood by Ficoll-Paque density gradient centrifugation. Trizol reagent was used to extract total RNA, and RNA quality was then checked on an Agilent 2100 Bioanalyzer. This clonotype was picked up many times. Its recognized antigen is unknown. It has no much larger one-base neighbor in the sample; base qualities were not kept.

The receptor was derived from a woman aged 25 to 45 with Graves' ophthalmopathy. The chain joins TRBV4-1 to TRBJ1-3; 9 of the junction bases match TRBD1. The sequencing input was blood. The sequence in DNA is TGCGCCAGCAGCCAAGTCGGGACAGGGAGTGGAAACACCATATATTTT. Its product reads: CASSQVGTGSGNTIYF.